Listed below are T cell receptor beta chains from one sample, sequenced in a study of T cells in Graves' hyperthyroidism and ophthalmopathy. TCRdb re-derived calls from the multiplex PCR reads in MiXCR, one entry per CDR3 protein. This table holds under 700,000 distinct CDR3 sequences, under 60% found once. Source material: peripheral blood or thyroid tissue (not recorded which). These receptors originate from a woman in her late teens or twenties with Graves' hyperthyroidism. Each CDR3 is given with its conserved first and last residue. The D gene is left open where the match is weak. Not all rows give a size; the values are once, few, many and, for expanded clones, a class.

V gene: TRBV15
J gene: TRBJ1-5
clone size: .
D gene: .
CDR3 protein: CASSSRGRPDQPQHF
CDR3 DNA: TGTGCCAGCAGTTCGAGGGGGAGGCCCGATCAGCCCCAGCATTTT

V gene: TRBV29-1
J gene: TRBJ1-1
clone size: many
D gene: TRBD1
CDR3 protein: CSTGQGGNTEAFF
CDR3 DNA: TGCAGCACTGGACAGGGCGGGAACACTGAAGCTTTCTTT

V gene: TRBV20-1
J gene: TRBJ2-7
clone size: once
D gene: .
CDR3 protein: CSTREPPPSTYEQYF
CDR3 DNA: TGCAGTACTAGAGAGCCCCCTCCCAGTACCTACGAGCAGTACTTC

V gene: TRBV5-1
J gene: TRBJ1-2
clone size: .
D gene: .
CDR3 protein: CASSFFGAGEDGYTF
CDR3 DNA: TGTGCCAGCAGTTTCTTTGGGGCTGGGGAGGATGGCTACACCTTC

V gene: TRBV9
J gene: TRBJ1-1
clone size: few
D gene: TRBD1
CDR3 protein: CASSPSTGEVSEAFF
CDR3 DNA: TGTGCCAGCTCACCCTCTACAGGGGAGGTCTCTGAAGCTTTCTTT

V gene: TRBV20-1
J gene: TRBJ1-1
clone size: .
D gene: .
CDR3 protein: CSARDPAAFPEAFF
CDR3 DNA: TGCAGTGCTAGAGATCCAGCGGCTTTCCCTGAAGCTTTCTTT

V gene: TRBV7-9
J gene: TRBJ1-1
clone size: many
D gene: .
CDR3 protein: CASSRTRYTEAFF
CDR3 DNA: TGTGCCAGCAGCCGAACCAGGTACACTGAAGCTTTCTTT

V gene: TRBV7-2
J gene: TRBJ2-5
clone size: .
D gene: .
CDR3 protein: CASSQFLESAQYF
CDR3 DNA: TGTGCCAGCAGCCAGTTCCTAGAATCTGCCCAGTACTTC

V gene: TRBV2
J gene: TRBJ2-2
clone size: few
D gene: .
CDR3 protein: CASSLDTAMGGELFF
CDR3 DNA: TGTGCCAGCTCGCTTGACACCGCAATGGGCGGGGAGCTGTTTTTT

V gene: TRBV12-3/TRBV12-4
J gene: TRBJ1-5
clone size: .
D gene: .
CDR3 protein: CASSLAQNQPQHF
CDR3 DNA: TGTGCCAGCAGTTTAGCACAGAATCAGCCCCAGCATTTT

V gene: TRBV4-2
J gene: TRBJ2-7
clone size: .
D gene: .
CDR3 protein: CASSQDLVSAYEQYF
CDR3 DNA: TGTGCCAGCAGCCAAGATCTGGTGTCGGCCTACGAGCAGTACTTC

V gene: TRBV7-8
J gene: TRBJ1-4
clone size: few
D gene: .
CDR3 protein: CASSWEVGDREKLFF
CDR3 DNA: TGTGCCAGCAGCTGGGAGGTGGGGGATAGAGAAAAACTGTTTTTT